This is a list of T cell receptor beta chains from one sample in a study of T cell repertoires in cytomegalovirus infection. TCRdb independently ran MiXCR on the reads; one entry per CDR3 protein. The sample shows under 200,000 distinct CDR3 sequences, approximately 9.6% of them seen only once. Sequencing was performed on PBMCs. These receptors all stem from a human donor in good health (CMV status not recorded). Some clones in this sample may be carry-over from other donors' samples. Both conserved end residues are part of each CDR3. D genes are given only for firm matches. Size is omitted from some rows. Given values are once, few, many or a class for expanded clones.

V gene: TRBV20-1; J gene: TRBJ1-5; D gene: .; clone size: few; CDR3 protein: CSALKEENQPQHF; CDR3 DNA: TGCAGTGCCCTAAAAGAGGAGAATCAGCCCCAGCATTTT
V gene: TRBV7-2; J gene: TRBJ2-2; D gene: .; clone size: many; CDR3 protein: CASSSTRHSTGELFF; CDR3 DNA: TGTGCCAGCAGCTCGACGCGACATAGTACCGGGGAGCTGTTTTTT
V gene: TRBV7-2; J gene: TRBJ2-7; D gene: TRBD2; clone size: many; CDR3 protein: CASSPDTGTSGGRWYF; CDR3 DNA: TGTGCCAGCAGCCCAGATACCGGGACTAGCGGGGGGCGGTGGTACTTC
V gene: TRBV7-2; J gene: TRBJ2-7; D gene: .; clone size: .; CDR3 protein: CASSLRISYEQYF; CDR3 DNA: TGTGCCAGCAGCTTGCGGATCTCCTACGAGCAGTACTTC
V gene: TRBV4-1; J gene: TRBJ1-5; D gene: TRBD1; clone size: .; CDR3 protein: CASSLGTGNGQPQHF; CDR3 DNA: TGCGCCAGCAGCCTCGGGACAGGGAACGGTCAGCCCCAGCATTTT
V gene: TRBV6-6; J gene: TRBJ2-7; D gene: TRBD2; clone size: many; CDR3 protein: CASSGSSGGRFSYEQYF; CDR3 DNA: TGTGCCAGCAGTGGATCTAGCGGGGGGCGCTTCTCCTACGAGCAGTACTTC
V gene: TRBV2; J gene: TRBJ1-1; D gene: .; clone size: many; CDR3 protein: CASRNVQNMNTEAFF; CDR3 DNA: TGTGCCAGCAGGAACGTCCAGAACATGAACACTGAAGCTTTCTTT
V gene: TRBV5-5; J gene: TRBJ1-2; D gene: .; clone size: many; CDR3 protein: CASSTESWGGRYGYTF; CDR3 DNA: TGTGCCAGCAGCACCGAAAGTTGGGGGGGCCGCTATGGCTACACCTTC
V gene: TRBV25-1; J gene: TRBJ1-6; D gene: .; clone size: many; CDR3 protein: CASSESAGFNSPLHF; CDR3 DNA: TGTGCCAGCAGTGAATCCGCGGGTTTCAATTCACCCCTCCACTTT
V gene: TRBV6-2/TRBV6-3; J gene: TRBJ2-1; D gene: TRBD2; clone size: few; CDR3 protein: CASSYSGTSGSQFF; CDR3 DNA: TGTGCCAGCAGTTACTCGGGGACTAGCGGGAGTCAGTTCTTC
V gene: TRBV3-1; J gene: TRBJ1-3; D gene: .; clone size: few; CDR3 protein: CASSQDRTAGNTIYF; CDR3 DNA: TGTGCCAGCAGCCAAGATCGGACTGCTGGAAACACCATATATTTT
V gene: TRBV7-8; J gene: TRBJ1-3; D gene: .; clone size: .; CDR3 protein: CASRPQRGSGNTIYF; CDR3 DNA: TGTGCCAGCAGACCTCAAAGGGGATCTGGAAACACCATATATTTT
V gene: TRBV5-1; J gene: TRBJ2-3; D gene: TRBD2; clone size: many; CDR3 protein: CASSAQGTSGYTDTQYF; CDR3 DNA: TGCGCCAGCAGCGCCCAAGGGACTAGCGGTTACACAGATACGCAGTATTTT
V gene: TRBV28; J gene: TRBJ2-1; D gene: TRBD2; clone size: many; CDR3 protein: CASSETGSGRGDEQFF; CDR3 DNA: TGTGCCAGCAGTGAAACCGGTAGCGGGAGAGGGGATGAGCAGTTCTTC
V gene: TRBV7-9; J gene: TRBJ1-1; D gene: .; clone size: few; CDR3 protein: CASSPRTDWRAFF; CDR3 DNA: TGTGCCAGCAGCCCGAGGACAGATTGGCGAGCTTTCTTT
V gene: TRBV7-2; J gene: TRBJ2-2; D gene: TRBD2; clone size: many; CDR3 protein: CASSWVAGEGTGELFF; CDR3 DNA: TGTGCCAGCAGCTGGGTAGCGGGAGAAGGCACCGGGGAGCTGTTTTTT
V gene: TRBV19; J gene: TRBJ2-2; D gene: .; clone size: many; CDR3 protein: CASSIDSALTGELFF; CDR3 DNA: TGTGCCAGTAGTATAGATTCCGCATTGACCGGGGAGCTGTTTTTT
V gene: TRBV20-1; J gene: TRBJ2-5; D gene: .; clone size: few; CDR3 protein: CSARGSGAETQYF; CDR3 DNA: TGCAGTGCTAGAGGATCGGGGGCAGAGACCCAGTACTTC
V gene: TRBV4-3; J gene: TRBJ1-2; D gene: .; clone size: many; CDR3 protein: CASSQDFQTVYGYTF; CDR3 DNA: TGCGCCAGCAGCCAAGATTTCCAGACAGTTTATGGCTACACCTTC
V gene: TRBV28; J gene: TRBJ2-7; D gene: .; clone size: many; CDR3 protein: CASSVWDGYEQYF; CDR3 DNA: TGTGCCAGCAGTGTATGGGACGGCTACGAGCAGTACTTC
V gene: TRBV7-2; J gene: TRBJ2-3; D gene: TRBD2; clone size: medium-sized; CDR3 protein: CASSVGLAGGPTDTQYF; CDR3 DNA: TGTGCCAGCAGCGTAGGACTAGCGGGAGGGCCAACAGATACGCAGTATTTT
V gene: TRBV7-8; J gene: TRBJ1-1; D gene: .; clone size: many; CDR3 protein: CASSLSGPLTEAFF; CDR3 DNA: TGTGCCAGCAGCTTAAGCGGGCCCCTCACTGAAGCTTTCTTT
V gene: TRBV7-2; J gene: TRBJ2-1; D gene: .; clone size: many; CDR3 protein: CASSFFGSYNEQFF; CDR3 DNA: TGTGCCAGCAGCTTCTTCGGCTCCTACAATGAGCAGTTCTTC
V gene: TRBV7-2; J gene: TRBJ1-3; D gene: .; clone size: many; CDR3 protein: CASSARGPSGNTIYF; CDR3 DNA: TGTGCCAGCAGCGCCCGGGGCCCCTCTGGAAACACCATATATTTT
V gene: TRBV7-6; J gene: TRBJ2-7; D gene: .; clone size: many; CDR3 protein: CASSPTGQGQHYEQYF; CDR3 DNA: TGTGCCAGCAGCCCCACGGGACAAGGACAACACTACGAGCAGTACTTC
V gene: TRBV7-2; J gene: TRBJ1-2; D gene: TRBD1; clone size: many; CDR3 protein: CASSPSQRGPQVGGYTF; CDR3 DNA: TGTGCCAGCAGCCCGTCCCAAAGGGGGCCTCAGGTCGGGGGCTACACCTTC
V gene: TRBV7-7; J gene: TRBJ2-2; D gene: TRBD1; clone size: once; CDR3 protein: CASSLGDRNGGELFF; CDR3 DNA: TGTGCCAGCAGCTTAGGGGACAGGAACGGCGGGGAGCTGTTTTTT
V gene: TRBV6-6; J gene: TRBJ2-1; D gene: TRBD1; clone size: .; CDR3 protein: CASRRQQGYNEQFF; CDR3 DNA: TGTGCCAGCAGAAGACAACAGGGGTACAATGAGCAGTTCTTC
V gene: TRBV28; J gene: TRBJ1-2; D gene: .; clone size: few; CDR3 protein: CASSSERGGYGYTF; CDR3 DNA: TGTGCCAGCAGTTCCGAAAGGGGAGGCTATGGCTACACCTTC
V gene: TRBV11-2; J gene: TRBJ1-1; D gene: .; clone size: many; CDR3 protein: CASSLGEDTEAFF; CDR3 DNA: TGTGCCAGCAGCTTAGGGGAGGACACTGAAGCTTTCTTT
V gene: TRBV5-3; J gene: TRBJ1-2; D gene: .; clone size: few; CDR3 protein: CASSLVGSRGGLGGYTF; CDR3 DNA: TGTGCCAGCAGCTTGGTCGGAAGCAGGGGCGGGCTTGGTGGCTACACCTTC
V gene: TRBV29-1; J gene: TRBJ2-7; D gene: TRBD1; clone size: few; CDR3 protein: CSGKTGTYEQYF; CDR3 DNA: TGCAGCGGAAAGACAGGGACCTACGAGCAGTACTTC
V gene: TRBV29-1; J gene: TRBJ2-3; D gene: TRBD2; clone size: .; CDR3 protein: CSVGASGTTDTQYF; CDR3 DNA: TGCAGCGTTGGAGCTAGCGGGACCACAGATACGCAGTATTTT
V gene: TRBV7-2; J gene: TRBJ1-1; D gene: TRBD1; clone size: many; CDR3 protein: CASSLVSGGNTEAFF; CDR3 DNA: TGTGCCAGCAGCTTAGTTTCAGGGGGTAACACTGAAGCTTTCTTT
V gene: TRBV5-5; J gene: TRBJ2-7; D gene: TRBD1; clone size: few; CDR3 protein: CASSMGLGDRRTYEQYF; CDR3 DNA: TGTGCCAGCAGCATGGGGTTAGGGGACAGGAGAACCTACGAGCAGTACTTC
V gene: TRBV29-1; J gene: TRBJ2-6; D gene: .; clone size: .; CDR3 protein: CSVVIVGSGANVLTF; CDR3 DNA: TGCAGCGTTGTTATCGTGGGATCTGGGGCCAACGTCCTGACTTTC
V gene: TRBV10-3; J gene: TRBJ1-4; D gene: .; clone size: many; CDR3 protein: CAISESIGAADEKLFF; CDR3 DNA: TGTGCCATCAGTGAGTCTATCGGGGCGGCGGATGAAAAACTGTTTTTT
V gene: TRBV12-3/TRBV12-4; J gene: TRBJ1-4; D gene: .; clone size: many; CDR3 protein: CASSVIGAEKLFF; CDR3 DNA: TGTGCCAGCAGTGTGATAGGGGCTGAAAAACTGTTTTTT
V gene: TRBV6-5; J gene: TRBJ2-7; D gene: TRBD1; clone size: .; CDR3 protein: CASSGTGSAEQYF; CDR3 DNA: TGTGCCAGCAGCGGGACAGGGTCGGCCGAGCAGTACTTC
V gene: TRBV27; J gene: TRBJ2-5; D gene: TRBD1; clone size: .; CDR3 protein: CASSLGTGVETQYF; CDR3 DNA: TGTGCCAGCAGTTTAGGGACAGGGGTCGAGACCCAGTACTTC
V gene: TRBV20-1; J gene: TRBJ2-3; D gene: TRBD2; clone size: many; CDR3 protein: CSANPGLADFTDTQYF; CDR3 DNA: TGCAGTGCTAATCCGGGACTAGCGGACTTCACAGATACGCAGTATTTT
V gene: TRBV6-2/TRBV6-3; J gene: TRBJ2-2; D gene: .; clone size: many; CDR3 protein: CASSLGESPAGELFF; CDR3 DNA: TGTGCCAGCAGTTTAGGGGAGTCCCCCGCCGGGGAGCTGTTTTTT
V gene: TRBV18; J gene: TRBJ1-1; D gene: .; clone size: .; CDR3 protein: CASSPGITVNTEAFF; CDR3 DNA: TGTGCCAGCTCACCAGGAATAACAGTGAACACTGAAGCTTTCTTT
V gene: TRBV11-2; J gene: TRBJ1-2; D gene: .; clone size: many; CDR3 protein: CASSSRGRVPAGYGYTF; CDR3 DNA: TGTGCCAGCAGCTCCCGAGGACGGGTCCCTGCGGGCTATGGCTACACCTTC
V gene: TRBV7-2; J gene: TRBJ2-5; D gene: TRBD2; clone size: .; CDR3 protein: CASSYGGRPEETQYF; CDR3 DNA: TGTGCCAGCAGCTACGGCGGGAGGCCAGAAGAGACCCAGTACTTC
V gene: TRBV7-9; J gene: TRBJ1-1; D gene: TRBD1; clone size: .; CDR3 protein: CASSVHRGRGNTEAFF; CDR3 DNA: TGTGCCAGCAGCGTACACAGGGGTCGGGGGAACACTGAAGCTTTCTTT
V gene: TRBV7-8; J gene: TRBJ2-1; D gene: TRBD2; clone size: many; CDR3 protein: CASSLAGAGGNNEQFF; CDR3 DNA: TGTGCCAGCAGCTTAGCGGGCGCGGGGGGGAACAATGAGCAGTTCTTC
V gene: TRBV11-2; J gene: TRBJ2-5; D gene: .; clone size: many; CDR3 protein: CASRRTGYFQETQYF; CDR3 DNA: TGTGCCAGCAGGAGGACTGGGTACTTCCAAGAGACCCAGTACTTC
V gene: TRBV28; J gene: TRBJ2-1; D gene: .; clone size: many; CDR3 protein: CASSTSREEQFF; CDR3 DNA: TGTGCCAGCAGTACATCAAGGGAGGAGCAGTTCTTC
V gene: TRBV5-4; J gene: TRBJ1-1; D gene: .; clone size: .; CDR3 protein: CASSSSGRRTEAFF; CDR3 DNA: TGTGCCAGCAGCTCGTCGGGAAGGCGCACTGAAGCTTTCTTT
V gene: TRBV20-1; J gene: TRBJ1-5; D gene: .; clone size: .; CDR3 protein: CSARDLGLGDGQPQHF; CDR3 DNA: TGCAGTGCTAGAGATCTGGGTTTGGGGGACGGGCAGCCCCAGCATTTT
V gene: TRBV7-2; J gene: TRBJ2-7; D gene: .; clone size: many; CDR3 protein: CASRSPRDSYEQYF; CDR3 DNA: TGTGCCAGCAGGTCGCCCAGGGACTCCTACGAGCAGTACTTC
V gene: TRBV2; J gene: TRBJ1-2; D gene: .; clone size: .; CDR3 protein: CASSVRESNYGYTF; CDR3 DNA: TGTGCCAGCAGTGTTCGAGAGTCTAACTATGGCTACACCTTC
V gene: TRBV27; J gene: TRBJ2-6; D gene: .; clone size: many; CDR3 protein: CASSHRDGSSSGANVLTF; CDR3 DNA: TGTGCCAGCAGTCACCGGGACGGCAGTTCGTCTGGGGCCAACGTCCTGACTTTC
V gene: TRBV7-9; J gene: TRBJ1-1; D gene: .; clone size: many; CDR3 protein: CASSPPTGANTEAFF; CDR3 DNA: TGTGCCAGCAGCCCCCCCACGGGGGCGAACACTGAAGCTTTCTTT